The clone carrying this T cell receptor (beta chain) was counted a few times. This specimen comes from a study of blood T cells in healthy people across ages. Using a J-beta primer mix together with a sample-barcoded 5' primer, a second PCR was run for roughly 7 to 11 cycles. Each CDR3 protein gets one entry after TCRdb re-called the 5' RACE reads with MiXCR. Of 650,000 to 900,000 distinct CDR3 sequences in the sample, approximately 67% were seen once. Germline CDR1 and CDR2: MDHEN and SYDVKM. J lost 0 bases, V lost 8 bases, and 8 bases had no gene match. This CDR3 region has 15 residues. The source of this sequence is a man aged 25 to 45 in good health. Sequenced sample: blood. The rearrangement joins TRBV28 to TRBJ2-7; the match to TRBD1 covers 9 bases. The CDR3, as DNA: TGTGCCAGCTTTTCCACAGGGGGCGTCTCCTACGAGCAGTACTTC. Translation: CASFSTGGVSYEQYF.